This entry is about one T cell receptor beta chain. What it binds is unknown. The data are from a study of T cell responses to AZD1222 COVID-19 vaccine. About the study: The study pooled second doses at about 4 or about 12 weeks. Study findings and constraints: None of the repertoires were sampled until the peak T cell response had passed. CD4 TCRs covered the whole spike, strongest at regions 160-218 and 743-854. The donor group comprised mostly white British people and more females; the analysis possibly underestimated clonal diversity.

Only in-frame clones appear in the TCRdb table, and some are missing; sequencing was by immunoSEQ multiplex PCR. This table holds 65,000 to 90,000 clones, approximately 90% found once. V dropped 5 bases and J dropped 3 bases, with 15 bases sitting between them. The CDR3 is made up of 15 amino acids. CDR1 is LNHDA, CDR2 SQIVND, per germline (reference sequence). The sample was peripheral blood, taken on day 0 of AZD1222 vaccination. The clonotype comes from an adult in good health. The J gene is TRBJ2-3, the V gene TRBV19; D possibly uses TRBD1 or TRBD2 (5 bases each). The CDR3, as DNA: TGTGCCAGTAGTGACGACCGGGGCGGAACAGATACGCAGTATTTT. Translating it yields CASSDDRGGTDTQYF.